This TCR beta chain was retrieved from a study of response to subunit inactivated influenza vaccine. TCRdb fed the RT-PCR reads into MiXCR, producing one record per CDR3 protein. This table holds fewer than 800,000 distinct CDR3 sequences, less than 20% found once. This clonotype has just a few counts. Trimming removed 2 bases at V and 7 bases at J, with 9 bases between. The CDR3 consists of 13 residues. The V gene's germline CDR1 is ENHRY and CDR2 SYGVKD. This sample comprised PBMCs from blood, obtained roughly 12 days after vaccination. The receptor's source is a man aged 50 to 60 who received an inactivated influenza vaccine. This chain uses TRBV10-3 with TRBJ2-1, with TRBD1 as a possible D gene (5 bases). The CDR3 here is CAISEGAYNEQFF. In nucleotides, the CDR3 is TGTGCCATCAGTGAGGGGGCGTATAATGAGCAGTTCTTC.